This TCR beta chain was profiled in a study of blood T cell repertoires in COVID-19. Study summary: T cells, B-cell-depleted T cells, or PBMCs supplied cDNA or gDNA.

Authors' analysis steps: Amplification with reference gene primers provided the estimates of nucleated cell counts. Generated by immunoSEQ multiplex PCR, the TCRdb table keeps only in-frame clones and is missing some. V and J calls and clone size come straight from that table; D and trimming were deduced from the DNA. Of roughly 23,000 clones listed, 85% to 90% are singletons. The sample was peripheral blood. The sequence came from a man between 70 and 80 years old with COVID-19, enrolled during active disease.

In DNA, the CDR3 is TGTGCCAGCAGCTCAGGGGGCCTTCAAGAGACCCAGTACTTC. Amino acid sequence: CASSSGGLQETQYF. This chain joins TRBV2 and TRBJ2-5; 8 bases are shared with TRBD1. The V segment lost 6 bases and the J segment 2 bases; nucleotides outside the gene matches: 5. This CDR3 spans 14 amino acids. CDR1 and CDR2 from the germline V gene are SNHLY and FYNNEI.